Listed below are T cell receptor beta chains from one sample, sequenced in a study of shared clonotypes between healthy human individuals. The repertoire was sequenced with immunoSEQ multiplex PCR; TCRdb's copy has only in-frame clones and lacks some. The sample has around 1.9 million clones, 80% to 95% seen once. Sequences were obtained from naive CD8+ T cells from PBMCs. Receptors originate from a man younger than 35 in good health. Some clones in this sample may be carry-over from other donors' samples. CDR3s include the opening cysteine and the closing phenylalanine or tryptophan. A D gene is named only where the DNA matches it firmly. The size entry is marked missing in some rows and otherwise reads once, few, many or a size class.

v_call: TRBV5-6; clone_size: .; d_call: TRBD2; j_call: TRBJ2-7; cdr3_nt: TGTGCCAGCAGCTTGGGACTAGCGGAATACGAGCAGTACTTC; cdr3_aa: CASSLGLAEYEQYF
v_call: TRBV11-1; clone_size: .; d_call: .; j_call: TRBJ2-7; cdr3_nt: TGTGCCAGCAGCTTAGAACTAGCCGATAACTACGAGCAGTACTTC; cdr3_aa: CASSLELADNYEQYF
v_call: TRBV6-5; clone_size: .; d_call: .; j_call: TRBJ2-7; cdr3_nt: TGTGCCAGCAGTTACGGTCCGGGTTTGGCCTACGAGCAGTACTTC; cdr3_aa: CASSYGPGLAYEQYF
v_call: TRBV6-5; clone_size: once; d_call: .; j_call: TRBJ2-1; cdr3_nt: TGTGCCAGCAGTTACGGGCTAGCACTCTACAATGAGCAGTTCTTC; cdr3_aa: CASSYGLALYNEQFF
v_call: TRBV19; clone_size: .; d_call: TRBD1; j_call: TRBJ2-7; cdr3_nt: TGTGCCAGTCGACCACTCTGGACAGGGGGGAATGAGAACGAGCAGTACTTC; cdr3_aa: CASRPLWTGGNENEQYF
v_call: TRBV4-1; clone_size: .; d_call: .; j_call: TRBJ2-2; cdr3_nt: TGCGCCAGCAGCCAAGTCAGGGTTCGCACCGGGGAGCTGTTTTTT; cdr3_aa: CASSQVRVRTGELFF
v_call: TRBV9; clone_size: once; d_call: .; j_call: TRBJ1-1; cdr3_nt: TGTGCCAGCAGCGAGGCGGGCAGAAGCTTGAACACTGAAGCTTTCTTT; cdr3_aa: CASSEAGRSLNTEAFF
v_call: TRBV7-9; clone_size: once; d_call: .; j_call: TRBJ2-1; cdr3_nt: TGTGCCAGCAGCGGGCACAGTGGGTGGTACGATGAGCAGTTCTTC; cdr3_aa: CASSGHSGWYDEQFF
v_call: TRBV7-8; clone_size: .; d_call: .; j_call: TRBJ1-5; cdr3_nt: TGTGCCAGCAGCGGGGGAGGTCAGCCCCAGCATTTT; cdr3_aa: CASSGGGQPQHF
v_call: TRBV6-4; clone_size: .; d_call: TRBD1; j_call: TRBJ1-1; cdr3_nt: TGTGCCAGCAGAGAGACAGGGGGCATGAACACTGAAGCTTTCTTT; cdr3_aa: CASRETGGMNTEAFF
v_call: TRBV7-9; clone_size: once; d_call: .; j_call: TRBJ1-2; cdr3_nt: TGTGCCAGCAGCTGGGATAGGCGGATAGACTATGGCTACACCTTC; cdr3_aa: CASSWDRRIDYGYTF
v_call: TRBV7-9; clone_size: .; d_call: TRBD2; j_call: TRBJ2-2; cdr3_nt: TGTGCCAGCAGCGCGGGACTAGCGGGACACACCGGGGAGCTGTTTTTT; cdr3_aa: CASSAGLAGHTGELFF
v_call: TRBV27; clone_size: .; d_call: .; j_call: TRBJ2-1; cdr3_nt: TGTGCCAGCAGTTTATCGGCCAGTCCCTACAATGAGCAGTTCTTC; cdr3_aa: CASSLSASPYNEQFF
v_call: TRBV15; clone_size: .; d_call: .; j_call: TRBJ2-1; cdr3_nt: TGTGCCACCAGCAGCCTCCCCACAAGGGCCGACCACGAGGATGAGCAGTTCTTC; cdr3_aa: CATSSLPTRADHEDEQFF
v_call: TRBV19; clone_size: .; d_call: TRBD2; j_call: TRBJ2-7; cdr3_nt: TGTGCCAGTAGTACTAGTGGCGGGACTAGCGGCTACGAGCAGTACTTC; cdr3_aa: CASSTSGGTSGYEQYF
v_call: TRBV9; clone_size: .; d_call: TRBD1; j_call: TRBJ1-2; cdr3_nt: TGTGCCAGCAGCGAAAGGACAGGGCTTGATGGCTACACCTTC; cdr3_aa: CASSERTGLDGYTF
v_call: TRBV7-2; clone_size: .; d_call: TRBD1; j_call: TRBJ2-5; cdr3_nt: TGTGCCAGCAGCTTGGTGGGCAGGGGGTATCGGGAGACCCAGTACTTC; cdr3_aa: CASSLVGRGYRETQYF
v_call: TRBV11-2; clone_size: .; d_call: .; j_call: TRBJ2-7; cdr3_nt: TGTGCCAGCAGCTCCCTCGCCATGGAGGGTAATCCCTACGAGCAGTACTTC; cdr3_aa: CASSSLAMEGNPYEQYF
v_call: TRBV28; clone_size: .; d_call: .; j_call: TRBJ2-1; cdr3_nt: TGTGCCAGCAGTCCACGGGTCCTCTCGAACAATGAGCAGTTCTTC; cdr3_aa: CASSPRVLSNNEQFF
v_call: TRBV28; clone_size: .; d_call: TRBD2; j_call: TRBJ2-7; cdr3_nt: TGTGCCAGCAGTTTAGCCCCCCGGACTAGCGGGAGGAGAACCTACGAGCAGTACTTC; cdr3_aa: CASSLAPRTSGRRTYEQYF
v_call: TRBV14; clone_size: .; d_call: .; j_call: TRBJ1-1; cdr3_nt: TGTGCCAGCAGCCACTCGGTGGTAACTGAAGCTTTCTTT; cdr3_aa: CASSHSVVTEAFF
v_call: TRBV2; clone_size: .; d_call: .; j_call: TRBJ2-7; cdr3_nt: TGTGCCAGCAGTGAAGGCCCTGCCGGGCGAAGCTCCTACGAGCAGTACTTC; cdr3_aa: CASSEGPAGRSSYEQYF
v_call: TRBV14; clone_size: .; d_call: .; j_call: TRBJ1-1; cdr3_nt: TGTGCCAGCAGCCGATGGGGGGGCCATATGTTCACTGAAGCTTTCTTT; cdr3_aa: CASSRWGGHMFTEAFF
v_call: TRBV5-1; clone_size: .; d_call: TRBD2; j_call: TRBJ2-5; cdr3_nt: TGCGCCAGCAGCCCCCGCGGGGGCCCAAGCGGGAGGGAGACCCAGTACTTC; cdr3_aa: CASSPRGGPSGRETQYF
v_call: TRBV7-3; clone_size: .; d_call: .; j_call: TRBJ2-1; cdr3_nt: TGTGCCAGCAGCTTAAGAGGGGATATCCTCTCCTACAATGAGCAGTTCTTC; cdr3_aa: CASSLRGDILSYNEQFF